This T cell receptor (beta chain) is from a study of cytomegalovirus exposure and HLA in healthy donors. Germline CDR1 and CDR2: KGHSH and LQKENI. Trimming cost V 3 bases and J 0 bases; bases outside gene matches: 6. This CDR3 spans 16 amino acids. Primers included in the PCR were 60 Vbeta and 13 Jbeta primers. Sequencing used immunoSEQ multiplex PCR; TCRdb keeps in-frame clones, though not all of them. Of 180,000 or so clones in the sample, just under 80% were seen once. The chain couples TRBV18 to TRBJ2-5, with 8 bases lining up with TRBD2. Sequenced sample: PBMCs. The clonotype comes from a woman in her thirties in good health and CMV-seronegative. CDR3 nucleotides: TGTGCCAGCTCACCCCTGGCGGGGGGTTACCAAGAGACCCAGTACTTC. This gives the protein CASSPLAGGYQETQYF.